This TCR beta chain stems from a study of PD-1 blockade in classical Hodgkin lymphoma. Overall study findings and caveats: Complete responders started with a diversity level that resembled newly diagnosed patients at baseline.

As concerns this clone: Its specificity is not known.

The repertoire was sequenced with immunoSEQ multiplex PCR; TCRdb's copy has only in-frame clones and lacks some. The repertoire consists of over 80,000 clones, with roughly 92% occurring once and the leading ten covering roughly 2.8%. Trimming cost V 4 bases and J 7 bases, with 18 bases left between them. Germline lookup yields CDR1 SGHDT and CDR2 YYEEEE. The CDR3 is 14 amino acids. Every patient experienced relapse after autologous stem cell transplantation, and brentuximab vedotin exposure varied. The chain couples TRBV5-6 to TRBJ2-7; possibly TRBD2 for D (7 bases). Sequencing was performed on peripheral blood mononuclear cells (PBMCs), taken at baseline. The TCR comes from a human donor with classical Hodgkin lymphoma. In DNA form, the CDR3 reads TGTGCCAGCAGCCTAGGGGGGGACTTTTGGGAGCAGTACTTC. It encodes CASSLGGDFWEQYF.